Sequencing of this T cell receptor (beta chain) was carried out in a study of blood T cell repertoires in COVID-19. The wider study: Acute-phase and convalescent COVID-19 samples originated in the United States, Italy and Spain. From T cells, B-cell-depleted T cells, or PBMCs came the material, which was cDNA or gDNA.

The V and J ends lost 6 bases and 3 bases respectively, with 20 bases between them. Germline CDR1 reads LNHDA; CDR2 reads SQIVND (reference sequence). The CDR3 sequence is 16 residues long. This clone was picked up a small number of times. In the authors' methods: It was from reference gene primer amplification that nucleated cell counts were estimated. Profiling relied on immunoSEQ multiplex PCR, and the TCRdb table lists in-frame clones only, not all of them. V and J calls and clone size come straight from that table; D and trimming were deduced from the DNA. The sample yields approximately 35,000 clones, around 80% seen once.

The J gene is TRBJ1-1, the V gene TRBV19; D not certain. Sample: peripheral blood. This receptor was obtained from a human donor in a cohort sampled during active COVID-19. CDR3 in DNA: TGTGCCAGTAGCCCCGGTGGACCTGGCGGGCACACTGAAGCTTTCTTT. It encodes CASSPGGPGGHTEAFF.